Below, 2 T cell receptor beta chains from the same sample are listed, as sequenced in a study of T cell repertoires in cytomegalovirus infection. MiXCR was run by TCRdb on the reads, yielding one entry per CDR3 protein. The sample consists of 300,000 to 400,000 distinct CDR3 sequences, 20% to 25% of them appearing once. These receptors' targets are unknown. The sample consisted of cultured PBMCs, taken from culture after CMV antigen stimulation. These TCRs come from a human donor in good health (CMV status not recorded). Some clones in this sample may be carry-over from other donors' samples.

The gene calls are TRBV5-6 and TRBJ2-7, with TRBD1 as a possible D gene (5 bases). The CDR3 covers 13 residues. The germline V and J ends were trimmed by 0 bases and 1 base, with 5 bases remaining between them. From germline, CDR1 is SGHDT and CDR2 YYEEEE. For the CDR3, the DNA is TGTGCCAGCAGCTTGGGACAGTCCTACGAGCAGTACGTC. This encodes CASSLGQSYEQYV.

This clonotype was counted at least ten times. The gene calls are TRBV10-3 and TRBJ2-1, with a tentative D call TRBD1 (5 bases). CDR3 length: 13 amino acids. Germline V lookup: CDR1 ENHRY, CDR2 SYGVKD. V lost 10 bases and J 6 bases, leaving 16 bases between the germline ends. The CDR3 sequence: CATQVLSSNEQFF. Written as DNA, the CDR3 is TGTGCCACACAGGTTTTATCATCCAATGAGCAGTTCTTC.